One sample yielded the 8 T cell receptor beta chains listed below, sequenced in a study of early stage breast cancer tumors. Measured with immunoSEQ multiplex PCR; TCRdb has only the in-frame clones, and not every one. The sample comprises more than 65,000 clones, 65% to 85% of which are singletons, and 4% to 5% rests with the top ten. Source material: blood. These receptors came from a person aged 35-50 years with breast cancer.

This CDR3 reads CASSPGAGGPGGELFF. DNA for the CDR3: TGTGCCAGCTCACCAGGCGCGGGAGGGCCCGGCGGGGAGCTGTTTTTT. The chain links TRBV18 to TRBJ2-2; 9 nucleotides align to TRBD2. Germline lookup yields CDR1 KGHSH and CDR2 LQKENI. After removal of 2 bases from V and 7 bases from J, the junction contained 8 bases not matched to a gene. This CDR3 has 16 amino acids.

The rearrangement links TRBV30 to TRBJ2-5; no firm D call. V lost 2 bases and J 5 bases, leaving 9 bases between the germline ends. CDR1 and CDR2 (germline): GTSNPN, SVGIG (reference sequence). The CDR3 is 12 residues long. Written as DNA, the CDR3 is TGTGCCTGGAGTCCCTGGGCGGAGACCCAGTACTTC. Encoded protein: CAWSPWAETQYF. The full variable domain, in which reference TRBV30 and TRBJ2-5 provide the parts outside the CDR3, is SQTIHQWPATLVQPVGSPLSLECTVEGTSNPNLYWYRQAAGRGLQLLFYSVGIGQISSEVPQNLSASRPQDRQFILSSKKLLLSDSGFYLCAWSPWAETQYFGPGTRLLVL.

The rearrangement links TRBV6-5 to TRBJ1-2; TRBD1 is a possible D gene (5 bases). Germline V CDR1 and CDR2: MNHEY, SVGAGI. This CDR3 region has 13 residues. The V gene lost 0 bases and the J gene lost 8 bases, with 10 bases spanning the gap. The chain's CDR3 is CASSYSGGQGYTF. CDR3 DNA sequence: TGTGCCAGCAGTTACTCGGGGGGTCAAGGCTACACCTTC.

The chain links TRBV6-6 to TRBJ2-1; TRBD2 matches 7 bases. The junction had 9 bases not matched to a gene; V was cut back by 10 bases and J by 0 bases. Germline CDR1 and CDR2: MNHNY and SVGAGI (reference sequence). There are 15 residues in the CDR3. The CDR3: CATHEASGSYNEQFF. The CDR3, as DNA: TGTGCCACCCACGAGGCTAGCGGCTCCTACAATGAGCAGTTCTTC.

V and J are TRBV30 and TRBJ1-2; tentative D call: TRBD1 (5 bases). The germline CDR1 and CDR2 sequences are GTSNPN and SVGIG (reference sequence). The CDR3 consists of 15 residues. The germline V and J ends were trimmed by 0 bases and 4 bases, with 15 bases remaining between them. The CDR3 DNA is TGTGCCTGGAGTGTACTCAGGACAAGGGGCTATGGCTACACCTTC. This sequence encodes CAWSVLRTRGYGYTF.

The chain links TRBV6-5 to TRBJ1-5; possibly TRBD1 for D (6 bases). Trimming removed 4 bases at V and 5 bases at J, with 15 bases between. The CDR3 is made up of 15 amino acids. Germline V gives CDR1 MNHEY, CDR2 SVGAGI. The CDR3 protein is CASSLLGRGDQPQHF. In DNA form, the CDR3 reads TGTGCCAGCAGTTTGTTAGGGAGGGGGGATCAGCCCCAGCATTTT.

J is TRBJ2-7 and V is TRBV5-6; possibly TRBD1 for D (7 bases). CDR1 SGHDT and CDR2 YYEEEE come from the germline V gene. Trimming took 0 bases from V and 2 from J, leaving 15 bases between them. The CDR3 runs 16 residues. The CDR3 is CASSLAQTGRPYEQYF. CDR3 DNA: TGTGCCAGCAGCTTGGCCCAGACAGGGAGGCCCTACGAGCAGTACTTC.

The table lists this clone with a count of one. The rearrangement links TRBV2 to TRBJ2-1, with D tentatively TRBD1 (6 bases). With 8 bases removed from V and 9 bases from J, the gap between germline ends came to 26 bases. In germline, CDR1 is SNHLY, CDR2 FYNNEI. The CDR3 sequence is 16 residues long. The CDR3 coding sequence is TGTGCCAGCCGCCAGTGGGGCAGGGGTTACGATGGTGAGCAGTTCTTC. Protein product: CASRQWGRGYDGEQFF. Combining the CDR3 with reference TRBV2 and TRBJ2-1 gives the whole variable domain EPEVTQTPSHQVTQMGQEVILRCVPISNHLYFYWYRQILGQKVEFLVSFYNNEISEKSEIFDDQFSVERPDGSNFTLKIRSTKLEDSAMYFCASRQWGRGYDGEQFFGPGTRLTVL.